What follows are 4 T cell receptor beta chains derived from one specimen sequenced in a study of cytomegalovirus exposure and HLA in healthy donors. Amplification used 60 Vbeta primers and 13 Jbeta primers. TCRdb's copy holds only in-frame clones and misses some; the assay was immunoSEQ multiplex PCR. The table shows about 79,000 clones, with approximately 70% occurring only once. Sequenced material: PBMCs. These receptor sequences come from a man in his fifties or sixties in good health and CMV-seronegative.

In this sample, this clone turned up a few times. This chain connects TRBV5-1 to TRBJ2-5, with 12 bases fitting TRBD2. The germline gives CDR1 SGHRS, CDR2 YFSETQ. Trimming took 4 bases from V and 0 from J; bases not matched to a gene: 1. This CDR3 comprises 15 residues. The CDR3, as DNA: TGCGCCAGCAGCCGGACTAGCGGGGACCAAGAGACCCAGTACTTC. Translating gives CASSRTSGDQETQYF.

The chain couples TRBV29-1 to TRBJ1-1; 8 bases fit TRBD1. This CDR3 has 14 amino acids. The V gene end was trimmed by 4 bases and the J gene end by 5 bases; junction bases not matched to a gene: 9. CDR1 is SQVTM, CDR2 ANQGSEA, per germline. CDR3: CSVGSLQGVTEAFF. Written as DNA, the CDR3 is TGCAGCGTTGGGTCCCTACAGGGGGTAACTGAAGCTTTCTTT.

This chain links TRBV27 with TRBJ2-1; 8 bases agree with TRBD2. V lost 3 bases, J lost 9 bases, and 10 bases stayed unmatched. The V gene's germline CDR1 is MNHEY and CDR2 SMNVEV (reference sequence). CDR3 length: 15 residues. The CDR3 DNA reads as TGTGCCAGCAGTTTCCTGGGACTAGTTTCGGGTGAGCAGTTCTTC. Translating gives CASSFLGLVSGEQFF.

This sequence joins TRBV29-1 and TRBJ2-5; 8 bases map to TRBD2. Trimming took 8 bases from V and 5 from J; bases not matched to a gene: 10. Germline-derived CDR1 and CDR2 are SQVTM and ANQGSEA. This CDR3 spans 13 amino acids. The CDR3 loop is CSLLAGGGETQYF. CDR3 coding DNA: TGCAGCCTTCTTGCGGGGGGCGGTGAGACCCAGTACTTC.